The present T cell receptor (beta chain) was sequenced within a study of T cell responses to AZD1222 COVID-19 vaccine. On the study more broadly: Recipients boosted at about 4 weeks or about 12 weeks are pooled. The study, taken as a whole, reports: Only six or seven AZD1222 recipients were seropositive at baseline. White British people made up most donors, females outnumbered males, and clonal diversity was possibly underestimated. The breadth and depth of Spike-specific TCRs increased once two AZD1222 doses had been given.

Generated by immunoSEQ multiplex PCR, the TCRdb table keeps only in-frame clones and is missing some. The sample carries approximately 65,000 clones, around nine tenths recorded once. With respect to this clone: Its specificity is not known.

This material consisted of peripheral blood, taken on day 0 of AZD1222 vaccination. The sequence came from an adult in good health.

In nucleotides, the CDR3 is TGTGCCAGCAGCGGACAGGGGAACACCGGGGAGCTGTTTTTT. Its protein product is CASSGQGNTGELFF. The gene calls are TRBV6-5 and TRBJ2-2, with 8 bases aligning to TRBD1. The germline gives CDR1 MNHEY, CDR2 SVGAGI. With V trimmed by 6 bases and J by 1 base, 1 base remained unmatched. The CDR3 extends over 14 amino acids.